Listed below are T cell receptor beta chains from one sample, sequenced in a study of PD-1 blockade in mismatch repair-deficient tumors. Using immunoSEQ multiplex PCR, the repertoire was profiled, and TCRdb retains in-frame clones only, with some absent. This sample has about 120,000 clones; about 85% occur once, and the top ten carry approximately 13%. The source material was peripheral blood, sampled 44 weeks after starting pembrolizumab. The source of these receptors is an adult with mismatch repair-deficient cancer. The conserved cysteine and the conserved F or W are not part of the CDR3 here.

>TRBV30|TRBJ2-5|14
AWSDWGAAAPETQY
>TRBV14|TRBJ1-2|14
ASSQGTYGGDYGYT
>TRBV10-3|TRBJ2-1|14
AISPRSLPPNNEQF
>TRBV7-2|TRBJ2-7|13
ASSLGPGGSYEQY
>TRBV5-1|TRBJ2-5|12
ASSLGLGGKTQY
>TRBV27|TRBJ2-6|14
ASSLVAASGANVLT
>TRBV13|TRBJ2-5|13
ASSLWASGKETQY
>TRBV4-1|TRBJ2-7|14
ASSQVWGRGQYEQY
>TRBV9|TRBJ2-1|13
ASSVALGAWNEQF
>TRBV14|TRBJ2-4|16
ASSQGRQGLLAKNIQY